This TCR beta chain came from a study of blood T cell repertoires in COVID-19. This clone was detected only once. Relative to the germline gene, one junction end is altered; a read error may explain this. Measured with immunoSEQ multiplex PCR; TCRdb has only the in-frame clones, and not every one. The table lists approximately 58,000 clones, 65% to 80% of them singletons, with 43% in the top ten. In germline, CDR1 is KGHSH, CDR2 LQKENI. The CDR3 totals 15 residues. Material: peripheral blood. The origin of this receptor is a man aged 65 to 85 with active or convalescent COVID-19. This chain uses TRBV18 with TRBJ2-7; D perhaps matches TRBD1 (5 bases). This CDR3 is CASSPEGVPSSEQYF. The CDR3 region has the DNA TGTGCCAGCTCACCAGAAGGGGTCCCCTCCTCCGAGCAGTACTTC.